These 5 T cell receptor beta chains share one sample of origin, sequenced in a study of human T cells and chemical hapten exposure. Time point specified: patch test 3, about 24 weeks after DPC sensitization. The treatment is: therapeutic diphenylcyclopropenone sensitization with weekly scalp DPC. TCRdb reanalysed the RACE reads using MiXCR and keeps one entry per CDR3 protein. The sample holds about 120,000 distinct CDR3 sequences, around 11% seen once. Sequencing used whole blood, obtained in connection with sensitization to the hapten diphenylcyclopropenone (DPC). These receptors were taken from a woman aged 45-59 years with alopecia areata. Some clones in this sample may be carry-over from other donors' samples.

The chain uses TRBV2 and TRBJ1-2; D possibly corresponds to TRBD1 (5 bases). Germline V lookup: CDR1 SNHLY, CDR2 FYNNEI. Trimming left V 4 bases short and J 5 bases short, with 20 bases between. This CDR3 region has 16 residues. The CDR3 is CASSGEVVAGPYGYTF. CDR3 nucleotides: TGTGCCAGCAGTGGGGAAGTTGTGGCAGGGCCATATGGCTACACCTTC.

The rearrangement links TRBV27 to TRBJ2-1; the D call may be TRBD1 or TRBD2 (6 bases each). The CDR3 consists of 14 residues. Germline CDR1 MNHEY, CDR2 SMNVEV (reference sequence). V was clipped by 2 bases and J by 5 bases, with 10 bases between them. The CDR3 region is CASSLGGLHNEQFF. CDR3 nucleotide sequence: TGTGCCAGCAGTTTAGGGGGGCTCCACAATGAGCAGTTCTTC.

This sequence joins TRBV12-3 or TRBV12-4 and TRBJ1-5, with no clear D. The CDR3 is 12 residues long. The V gene lost 1 base and the J gene lost 7 bases, with 5 bases spanning the gap. CDR3 nucleotide sequence: TGTGCCAGCAGTTTAGTTGGCCAGCCCCAGCATTTT. Amino acid sequence: CASSLVGQPQHF.

About this clonotype: A read error is possible here, since a much larger clone lies one base away. J is TRBJ2-1 and V is TRBV4-1; D is perhaps TRBD1 (6 bases). The CDR3 is 12 amino acids. V was shortened by 5 bases and J by 16 bases, with 18 bases between the two germline ends. Per germline, CDR1 MGHRA and CDR2 YSYEKL. The CDR3 sequence: CASSSCPRGGFF. CDR3 nucleotide sequence: TGCGCCAGCAGCAGTTGTCCGCGAGGGGGATTCTTC.

This clonotype was picked up a small number of times. The genes are TRBV12-3 or TRBV12-4 and TRBJ2-7; unclear D gene. The V end lost 0 bases, the J end lost 4 bases, and 7 bases lay between the germline ends. This CDR3 comprises 13 residues. CDR3 bases: TGTGCCAGCAGTTTAGCTGCAGAGTACGAGCAGTACTTC. Amino acid sequence: CASSLAAEYEQYF.